What follows are 10 T cell receptor beta chains derived from one specimen sequenced in a study of CD8 T cells in Susac syndrome (dated by TCRdb to between 2018 and 2021). The library was built by means of the immunoSEQ multiplex PCR assay. RNA was extracted using the RNeasy kit, and about 0.45 to 1 ug of the RNA was reverse transcribed with random hexamers. Starting from the raw public reads, TCRdb applied fastp trimming at Q25, assembled clones with MiXCR and retained in-frame beta chains. Each record represents a unique CDR3 protein, reported with the most common genes and DNA among its rows. For this sample the table gives some 130,000 distinct CDR3 sequences, of which around 95% were detected only once. The ten top clones hold approximately 0.17% of the sample. The sequenced sample was CD8+ T cells from PBMCs. These receptors came from a human donor with Susac syndrome.

The J gene is TRBJ2-7, the V gene TRBV2; D not certain. This CDR3 spans 13 amino acids. Trimming stripped 5 bases from V and 3 bases from J, with 11 bases between. Germline lookup yields CDR1 SNHLY and CDR2 FYNNEI. This CDR3 is CASSIGSDYEQYF. The CDR3 DNA reads as TGTGCCAGCAGTATTGGGTCTGACTACGAGCAGTACTTC.

The chain employs TRBV4-1 and TRBJ2-3; 7 bases align to TRBD1. Germline trimming cut 4 bases from V and 3 bases from J; bases unmatched to any gene: 7. The germline CDR1 and CDR2 sequences are MGHRA and YSYEKL. This CDR3 comprises 15 residues. The CDR3 DNA reads as TGCGCCAGCAGCCTCGGACAGGCCCCGACAGATACGCAGTATTTT. Translation gives CASSLGQAPTDTQYF.

The chain employs TRBV3-1 and TRBJ2-1, with D possibly being TRBD1 (5 bases). The CDR3 covers 17 residues. Per germline, CDR1 LGHDT and CDR2 YNNKEL (reference sequence). V was clipped by 0 bases and J by 4 bases, with 16 bases between them. In DNA form, the CDR3 reads TGTGCCAGCAGCCAAGATAGTCGGGTAAAGGGGTACAATGAGCAGTTCTTC. As protein: CASSQDSRVKGYNEQFF.

Only one count was recorded for this clonotype. The genes are TRBV6-6 and TRBJ2-5, with 8 bases that match TRBD1. In germline, CDR1 is MNHNY, CDR2 SVGAGI (reference sequence). V lost 4 bases and J lost 5; bases outside the gene matches: 9. There are 15 residues in the CDR3. This CDR3 is CASSWGRTGLETQYF. The CDR3, as DNA: TGTGCCAGCAGTTGGGGGAGGACAGGGTTGGAGACCCAGTACTTC.

This clonotype occurred once. The V and J genes are TRBV9 and TRBJ2-1; the match to TRBD2 covers 7 bases. The CDR3 extends over 16 amino acids. Trimming took 4 bases from V and 0 from J; bases not matched to a gene: 7. Germline V gene data show CDR1 as SGDLS and CDR2 as YYNGEE. CDR3 protein: CASSPSASGSYNEQFF. The CDR3 nucleotides are TGTGCCAGCAGCCCATCAGCTAGCGGCTCCTACAATGAGCAGTTCTTC. The full variable domain, completed using reference TRBV9 and TRBJ2-1, is DSGVTQTPKHLITATGQRVTLRCSPRSGDLSVYWYQQSLDQGLQFLIQYYNGEERAKGNILERFSAQQFPDLHSELNLSSLELGDSALYFCASSPSASGSYNEQFFGPGTRLTVL.

The genes are TRBV5-1 and TRBJ2-3; D may match TRBD1 or TRBD2 (5 bases each). The V end was cut by 5 bases, the J end by 1 base, with 17 bases between. Germline loops: CDR1 SGHRS, CDR2 YFSETQ. The CDR3 contains 16 residues. The CDR3 is CASSGAGGLGTDTQYF. As DNA, the CDR3 is TGCGCCAGCAGTGGGGCGGGCGGATTGGGCACAGATACGCAGTATTTT.

The chain joins TRBV9 to TRBJ2-3; 8 positions agree with TRBD2. CDR1 and CDR2 from the germline V gene are SGDLS and YYNGEE. This CDR3 comprises 19 residues. The V and J ends lost 3 bases and 4 bases, in that order; junction bases with no gene match: 19. In nucleotides, the CDR3 is TGTGCCAGCAGCGACCGCGGGGGGCGGGAGCCTCGAGGCCCAGATACGCAGTATTTT. This gives the protein CASSDRGGREPRGPDTQYF.

The gene calls are TRBV12-5 and TRBJ2-1; D gene unclear. CDR1 and CDR2 (germline): LGHNT, FRNRAP. The germline V and J ends were trimmed by 4 bases and 3 bases, with 7 bases remaining between them. There are 13 residues in the CDR3. CDR3 sequence reads: CASGSGRYNEQFF. CDR3 coding DNA: TGTGCTAGTGGTTCGGGCCGCTACAATGAGCAGTTCTTC.

The rearrangement uses TRBV27 and TRBJ2-6; 8 positions match TRBD2. The trim removed 0 bases at V and 4 bases at J, leaving 2 bases unmatched. Germline-derived CDR1 and CDR2 are MNHEY and SMNVEV (reference sequence). This CDR3 has 16 residues. CDR3 nucleotide sequence: TGTGCCAGCAGTTTATCCGGGGGGGGAGGGGCCAACGTCCTGACTTTC. This gives the protein CASSLSGGGGANVLTF.

The chain is built from TRBV19 and TRBJ1-1; D is unresolved. Germline V lookup: CDR1 LNHDA, CDR2 SQIVND (reference sequence). V lost 1 base and J 8 bases, leaving 8 bases between the germline ends. The length of the CDR3 is 12 residues. The CDR3: CASSIGKGEAFF. In nucleotides, the CDR3 is TGTGCCAGTAGTATAGGAAAAGGGGAAGCTTTCTTT.